This T cell receptor beta chain stems from a study of blood T cell repertoires in COVID-19. For the study at large: Samples taken during acute and convalescent COVID-19 were collected in the United States, Italy and Spain. PBMCs, B-cell-depleted T cells, or T cells were the source of the cDNA or gDNA that made up the material.

The sample holds one count of this clone. In germline, CDR1 is SGHRS, CDR2 YFSETQ. The V and J ends lost 1 base and 7 bases respectively, with 14 bases between them. The CDR3 has 14 amino acids. Original processing notes: Amplification of reference gene primers was used by the study to estimate nucleated cell counts. Data came from immunoSEQ multiplex PCR; TCRdb stores just in-frame clones and leaves some out. V, J and clone size reflect that table, while D and trimming were determined from the DNA. Among 75,000 to 100,000 clones listed, approximately 86% were seen once. The rearrangement uses TRBV5-1 and TRBJ1-1, with D possibly TRBD1 on 6 matching bases. The clonotype comes from a man between 65 and 80 years old with acute or convalescent COVID-19. Sequenced sample: peripheral blood. Written as DNA, the CDR3 is TGCGCCAGCAGCTTGTTGAACAGGGCAAATGAAGCTTTCTTT. Translated: CASSLLNRANEAFF. The whole variable domain, remainder taken from reference TRBV5-1 and TRBJ1-1, is KAGVTQTPRYLIKTRGQQVTLSCSPISGHRSVSWYQQTPGQGLQFLFEYFSETQRNKGNFPGRFSGRQFSNSRSEMNVSTLELGDSALYLCASSLLNRANEAFFGQGTRLTVV.